The entry below gives a single TCR beta chain sequence along with its context. What it binds is not known. The data were taken from a study of T cell responses to AZD1222 COVID-19 vaccine. Study-wide results and caveats: Clonal diversity may have been underestimated in mostly white British donors.

The assay was immunoSEQ multiplex PCR, and TCRdb's table has in-frame clones only and misses some. The repertoire holds some 110,000 clones, with 80% to 90% as singletons. Trimming stripped 6 bases from V and 4 bases from J, with 24 bases between. This CDR3 comprises 17 residues. The V gene's germline CDR1 is MDHEN and CDR2 SYDVKM. V and J are TRBV28 and TRBJ2-5; maybe TRBD1 (6 bases). This clonotype was sampled from an adult in good health. This specimen was peripheral blood, taken on day 0 of AZD1222 vaccination. CDR3: CASRSSGTRGAVETQYF. In DNA form, the CDR3 reads TGTGCCAGCAGGTCATCCGGGACACGGGGTGCGGTAGAGACCCAGTACTTC.